This record covers a single T cell receptor beta chain. Compared with germline, one end of the junction differs, possibly owing to a read error. This specimen comes from a study of T cell changes during pregnancy in multiple sclerosis. Data came from immunoSEQ multiplex PCR; TCRdb stores just in-frame clones and leaves some out. In the table there are some 70,000 clones, roughly 92% of which are singletons. CDR1 is MGHDK and CDR2 is SYGVNS in the germline V gene. CDR3 length: 12 residues. The rearrangement links TRBV25-1 to TRBJ1-2; 7 bases agree with TRBD1. The sample in question was CD8+ T cells from peripheral blood mononuclear cells, obtained in the third trimester of pregnancy. The receptor comes from a female donor in good health, enrolled as a control in a pregnancy study. This chain's CDR3 is CASSEFVGGLSF. The CDR3 DNA follows: TGTGCCAGCAGTGAATTCGTAGGGGGCCTATCCTTC.